Following are 18 T cell receptor beta chains from one sample sequenced in a study of cytomegalovirus exposure and HLA in healthy donors. Vbeta (60) and Jbeta (13) primers were used in the PCR. Using immunoSEQ multiplex PCR, the repertoire was profiled, and TCRdb retains in-frame clones only, with some absent. The data show 150,000 or so clones, with roughly three quarters seen just once and approximately 15% held by the top ten. Sequenced material: PBMCs. The source of these receptors is a woman between 40 and 50 years old in good health and CMV-seronegative.

This chain joins TRBV29-1 and TRBJ1-4; 10 positions match TRBD1. The CDR3 spans 15 residues. The J segment lost 8 bases and the V segment lost 4 bases, leaving 10 bases of the junction unmatched. Germline CDR1 SQVTM, CDR2 ANQGSEA. The CDR3 is CSVGPSGQGREKLFF. The CDR3 DNA sequence: TGCAGCGTTGGACCCTCGGGACAGGGGCGGGAAAAACTGTTTTTT.

The V gene is TRBV5-1, the J gene TRBJ2-3, with D unresolved. V lost 1 base and J lost 0, with 3 bases in between. The CDR3 is made up of 13 amino acids. Germline assignment: CDR1 SGHRS and CDR2 YFSETQ. The CDR3 region has the DNA TGCGCCAGCAGCTTGCCTAGCACAGATACGCAGTATTTT. Residues: CASSLPSTDTQYF.

The rearrangement joins TRBV4-1 to TRBJ1-4; 12 bases align to TRBD1. This CDR3 contains 19 residues. Unmatched junction bases numbered 6, after V lost 0 bases and J lost 1 base. From germline, CDR1 is MGHRA and CDR2 YSYEKL. DNA for the CDR3: TGCGCCAGCAGCCAAGAAGGGACAGGGGGCCGTGGAACTAATGAAAAACTGTTTTTT. It yields the protein CASSQEGTGGRGTNEKLFF.

The V call is TRBV7-2, the J call TRBJ2-1; 8 bases fit TRBD1. Trimming at V came to 6 bases and at J to 0 bases, leaving 1 base not matched to a gene. Germline V gene sequence: CDR1 SGHTA, CDR2 FQGNSA. This CDR3 region has 14 residues. CDR3 protein: CASRQGGSYNEQFF. DNA for the CDR3: TGTGCCAGCAGACAGGGGGGCTCCTACAATGAGCAGTTCTTC.

The chain is built from TRBV30 and TRBJ2-5; possibly TRBD1 for D (8 bases). The CDR3 extends over 17 amino acids. The V gene's germline CDR1 is GTSNPN and CDR2 SVGIG (reference sequence). V lost 7 bases to trimming and J lost 2 bases, with 26 bases between them. In nucleotides, the CDR3 is TGTGCCTCCGCGGCAGGGGGCTTTGGCGGGGGACAAGAGACCCAGTACTTC. Amino acids: CASAAGGFGGGQETQYF.

The J gene is TRBJ2-3, the V gene TRBV18, with D possibly TRBD2 on 6 matching bases. Germline V gene data show CDR1 as KGHSH and CDR2 as LQKENI. The CDR3 runs 14 residues. The V gene lost 2 bases and the J gene lost 5 bases, with 11 bases spanning the gap. DNA for the CDR3: TGTGCCAGCTCACCATACACCGGGGGAGATACGCAGTATTTT. Protein sequence: CASSPYTGGDTQYF.

J is TRBJ2-7 and V is TRBV29-1; 9 positions match TRBD1. This CDR3 is built from 14 residues. V was clipped by 6 bases and J by 3 bases; unmatched bases: 9. Germline values: CDR1 SQVTM, CDR2 ANQGSEA. The CDR3 DNA reads as TGCAGCGTGCGAGGGACAGGGTTTAACTACGAGCAGTACTTC. Amino acids: CSVRGTGFNYEQYF.

The chain links TRBV5-1 to TRBJ2-2; 7 positions match TRBD1. This CDR3 spans 15 amino acids. Germline V gives CDR1 SGHRS, CDR2 YFSETQ. J lost 4 bases, V lost 2 bases, and 5 bases had no gene match. The CDR3 reads CASSLGGPGTGELFF. The DNA for the CDR3 is TGCGCCAGCAGCTTAGGGGGCCCTGGCACCGGGGAGCTGTTTTTT.

The genes are TRBV7-6 and TRBJ2-3; D might be TRBD2 (6 bases). Trimming shortened V by 2 bases and J by 2 bases, and 23 bases separated the two germline ends. Per the germline V gene, CDR1 is SGHVS and CDR2 is FNYEAQ. The CDR3 length is 19 residues. The CDR3, as DNA: TGTGCCAGCAGCTTAATCGCTAGCGAAACAATGGGGTACACAGATACGCAGTATTTT. Translating it yields CASSLIASETMGYTDTQYF.

The chain carries TRBV4-1 and TRBJ1-3, with D perhaps TRBD1 (5 bases). Germline CDR1 and CDR2: MGHRA and YSYEKL. V was clipped by 1 base and J by 0 bases, with 10 bases between them. The CDR3 covers 16 residues. In DNA, the CDR3 is TGCGCCAGCAGCCAAGGAGACAGTTACTCTGGAAACACCATATATTTT. It is translated as CASSQGDSYSGNTIYF.

In its sample, this clone was seen a few times. CDR3 sequence: CASSRRVDTDTQYF. CDR3 DNA sequence: TGTGCCAGCAGCCGACGGGTGGACACAGATACGCAGTATTTT. V usage is TRBV7-2 and J usage is TRBJ2-3; D is undetermined. V was pared by 5 bases and J by 2 bases, with 11 bases between. The CDR3 runs to 14 residues. Germline V gene lookup returns CDR1 SGHTA and CDR2 FQGNSA.

The chain employs TRBV5-1 and TRBJ2-1; 8 bases map to TRBD2. Germline CDR1 reads SGHRS; CDR2 reads YFSETQ. The ends lost 0 bases at V and 0 bases at J; junction bases unmatched: 14. The CDR3 runs to 20 residues. CDR3 nucleotide sequence: TGCGCCAGCAGCTTGGTTGGCTCGGCTAGCGGGTCCTTCTCCTACAATGAGCAGTTCTTC. It codes for CASSLVGSASGSFSYNEQFF.

The V gene is TRBV10-3, the J gene TRBJ2-2; weak D call: TRBD1 (5 bases). Germline values: CDR1 ENHRY, CDR2 SYGVKD. The germline V and J ends were trimmed by 10 bases and 6 bases, with 24 bases remaining between them. The CDR3 extends over 16 amino acids. This CDR3 reads CATRLWFQGQAGELFF. CDR3 coding DNA: TGTGCCACCCGACTCTGGTTCCAGGGCCAGGCCGGGGAGCTGTTTTTT.

V usage is TRBV14 and J usage is TRBJ2-1; no definite D call. Per germline, CDR1 SGHDN and CDR2 FVKESK. The CDR3 has 16 residues. The V end was cut by 0 bases, the J end by 6 bases, with 15 bases between. CDR3: CASSQEKAVWVNEQFF. The CDR3 DNA reads as TGTGCCAGCAGCCAAGAGAAGGCGGTATGGGTCAATGAGCAGTTCTTC.

The chain recombines TRBV6-5 with TRBJ1-2; 8 nucleotides agree with TRBD1. The length of the CDR3 is 14 residues. Per germline, CDR1 MNHEY and CDR2 SVGAGI. Unmatched junction bases numbered 6, after V lost 5 bases and J lost 4 bases. The CDR3 coding sequence is TGTGCCAGCAGTAATACAGGGGGTGCCTATGGCTACACCTTC. This translates into CASSNTGGAYGYTF.

Worth noting for this clone: The junction shows a germline mismatch at one end, possibly a read error. The gene calls are TRBV6-6 and TRBJ2-6; TRBD1 might be the D (6 bases). The CDR3 is 15 residues long. Looked up from germline, CDR1 is MNHNY and CDR2 is SVGAGI (reference sequence). The CDR3: CASSNRVTGANGLTF. CDR3 sequence (DNA): TGTGCCAGCAGCAACAGGGTTACCGGGGCCAACGGCCTGACTTTC.

The DNA for the CDR3 is TGCGCCAGCAGTCTCGACAGGGGGAGAAACACCATATATTTT. Amino acid sequence: CASSLDRGRNTIYF. The chain employs TRBV10-1 and TRBJ1-3, with 9 bases that match TRBD1. The germline CDR1 and CDR2 sequences are WNHNN and SYGVQD (reference sequence). V shed 5 bases and J 5 bases; nucleotides not matched to a gene: 4. This CDR3 contains 14 residues.

This rearrangement joins TRBV29-1 to TRBJ1-1; D gene unclear. The CDR3 has 12 amino acids. Trimming pared 6 bases from V and 1 base from J, leaving 9 bases between. The germline V gene has CDR1 SQVTM and CDR2 ANQGSEA. CDR3 sequence (DNA): TGCAGCGTGAGGCCCAGGAACACTGAAGCTTTCTTT. Translating it yields CSVRPRNTEAFF.